The present T cell receptor (beta chain) was sequenced within a study of shared clonotypes between healthy human individuals. Points from the study as a whole: In this cohort, only blood was sampled, and tissue repertoires likely differ.

The CDR3 is 16 residues long. The germline V gene encodes CDR1 SGHNT and CDR2 YYREEE (reference sequence). V shed 3 bases and J 5 bases; nucleotides not matched to a gene: 4. An even split of each subset's genomic DNA across several immunoSEQ plates was performed. Measured with immunoSEQ multiplex PCR; TCRdb has only the in-frame clones, and not every one. The table has hundreds of thousands of clones, around three quarters seen once. Regarding this clone: Its antigen remains unknown.

Adult Caucasians living in Nashville, Tennessee made up all of the donors. The chain has TRBV5-4 and TRBJ2-1; 14 bases map to TRBD2. The sequenced sample consisted of PBMCs. This clonotype was obtained from a middle-aged woman in good health. Some clones in this sample may be carry-over from other donors' samples. CDR3 in amino acids: CASSSKTSGRDNEQFF. CDR3 bases: TGTGCCAGCAGCTCCAAGACTAGCGGGAGGGACAATGAGCAGTTCTTC.